This passage covers 31 T cell receptor beta chains from one sample sequenced in a study of naive and memory T cell subsets. No antigen is known for these receptors. Both TRBC1 and TRBC2 were covered by a beta constant-region primer of two equimolar oligonucleotides. The ligated cDNA underwent four PCR rounds using SP2 and nested alpha and beta constant-region primers. TCRdb re-called the UMI-ligation and nested PCR reads through MiXCR, storing one row per CDR3 protein. The sample includes approximately 150,000 distinct CDR3 sequences, approximately 22% of them seen just once. Broader study findings: Naive repertoires, especially CD8, held a few larger clonotypes, possibly memory cells re-expressing CD45RA.

The specimen sequenced was naive CD4+ T cells from blood. These receptors were obtained from a human donor in good health.

This clonotype turned up a few times. The chain has TRBV25-1 and TRBJ2-7; 7 bases are shared with TRBD2. The trim removed 4 bases at V and 2 bases at J, leaving 17 bases unmatched. Germline V lookup: CDR1 MGHDK, CDR2 SYGVNS. This CDR3 is built from 18 residues. The CDR3 loop reads CASSGKLKAGKFPYEQYF. CDR3 sequence (DNA): TGTGCCAGCAGTGGAAAACTGAAAGCGGGAAAATTCCCCTACGAGCAGTACTTC.

The V and J genes are TRBV7-9 and TRBJ1-1; no clear D. CDR1 and CDR2 from the germline V gene are SEHNR and FQNEAQ (reference sequence). The germline V and J ends were trimmed by 5 bases and 5 bases, with 9 bases remaining between them. The CDR3 covers 12 residues. CDR3 DNA: TGTGCCAGCAGCCCGCGCAGGACTGAAGCTTTCTTT. This gives the protein CASSPRRTEAFF.

At least ten counts were recorded for this clonotype. This chain joins TRBV20-1 and TRBJ2-2; D possibly matches TRBD1 or TRBD2 (5 bases each). The V end lost 3 bases, the J end lost 4 bases, and 12 bases lay between the germline ends. Germline loops: CDR1 DFQATT, CDR2 SNEGSKA (reference sequence). The CDR3 is 14 residues long. The CDR3 loop reads CSARGDGATGELFF. As DNA, the CDR3 is TGCAGTGCTAGGGGGGACGGAGCCACCGGGGAGCTGTTTTTT.

This clonotype occurred a few times. The gene calls are TRBV7-3 and TRBJ2-7; 12 bases align to TRBD1. The CDR3 is 13 amino acids. The ends lost 5 bases at V and 6 bases at J; junction bases unmatched: 2. Looked up from germline, CDR1 is SGHTA and CDR2 is FQGTGA. CDR3 loop: CASSRDRGREQYF. Written as DNA, the CDR3 is TGTGCCAGCAGCCGGGACAGGGGGCGCGAGCAGTACTTC.

The chain employs TRBV11-2 and TRBJ2-1, with 11 bases identical to TRBD2. Trimming removed 5 bases from V and 8 bases from J; junction bases left unmatched: 11. There are 16 residues in the CDR3. CDR1 and CDR2 from the germline V gene are SGHAT and FQNNGV. CDR3 in amino acids: CASSPGVSGRVYEQFF. As DNA, the CDR3 is TGTGCCAGCAGCCCAGGGGTTAGCGGGAGGGTTTATGAGCAGTTCTTC.

The chain employs TRBV7-2 and TRBJ1-2; no clear D. V lost 2 bases, J lost 8 bases, and 18 bases lay in between. The CDR3 has 15 amino acids. Looked up from germline, CDR1 is SGHTA and CDR2 is FQGNSA. CDR3 protein: CASSLYGNIAFGYTF. CDR3 DNA: TGTGCCAGCAGCTTATACGGGAACATCGCATTCGGCTACACCTTC.

This clonotype appeared a few times. The V and J genes are TRBV7-2 and TRBJ1-5; perhaps TRBD1 as D (5 bases). Germline CDR1 and CDR2: SGHTA and FQGNSA. V lost 2 bases and J lost 2, with 10 bases in between. The CDR3 extends over 15 amino acids. The CDR3 coding sequence is TGTGCCAGCAGCTTATCAACCAGGGGCAATCAGCCCCAGCATTTT. This encodes CASSLSTRGNQPQHF. The whole variable domain, filled in from reference TRBV7-2 and TRBJ1-5, reads GAGVSQSPSNKVTEKGKDVELRCDPISGHTALYWYRQSLGQGLEFLIYFQGNSAPDKSGLPSDRFSAERTGGSVSTLTIQRTQQEDSAVYLCASSLSTRGNQPQHFGDGTRLSIL.

This chain connects TRBV27 to TRBJ2-3, with D uncertain. The CDR3 covers 15 residues. The germline gives CDR1 MNHEY, CDR2 SMNVEV (reference sequence). Trimming cost V 6 bases and J 1 base, with 14 bases left between them. The chain's CDR3 is CASSFGPVGTDTQYF. The CDR3, as DNA: TGTGCCAGCAGCTTCGGACCGGTCGGCACAGATACGCAGTATTTT.

This chain links TRBV6-1 with TRBJ2-1; 11 nucleotides match TRBD2. CDR1 and CDR2 (germline): MNHNS, SASEGT. The CDR3 has 15 amino acids. The ends lost 4 bases at V and 4 bases at J; junction bases unmatched: 3. The chain's CDR3 is CASSGLAGRYNEQFF. Written as DNA, the CDR3 is TGTGCCAGCAGTGGACTAGCGGGAAGGTACAATGAGCAGTTCTTC.

This clonotype appeared a few times. V is TRBV28 and J is TRBJ1-1, with D perhaps TRBD1 (6 bases). V lost 3 bases to trimming and J lost 2 bases, with 16 bases between them. The CDR3 loop spans 16 amino acids. Germline V gives CDR1 MDHEN, CDR2 SYDVKM. The CDR3 bases are TGTGCCAGCAGTTTGCCCGGGGGCGCGGGAAACACTGAAGCTTTCTTT. It translates to CASSLPGGAGNTEAFF.

The genes are TRBV3-1 and TRBJ2-2; 9 bases line up with TRBD1. The CDR3 is made up of 18 amino acids. J lost 5 bases, V lost 3 bases, and 13 bases had no gene match. Germline-derived CDR1 and CDR2 are LGHDT and YNNKEL (reference sequence). The CDR3 loop is CASSQGQGLGWFTGELFF. In DNA, the CDR3 is TGTGCCAGCAGCCAGGGACAGGGTCTTGGTTGGTTTACCGGGGAGCTGTTTTTT.

A few counts support this clonotype. The genes are TRBV29-1 and TRBJ1-1; no reliable D call. The germline gives CDR1 SQVTM, CDR2 ANQGSEA. The CDR3 is 11 residues long. The germline V and J ends were trimmed by 1 base and 1 base, with 1 base remaining between them. CDR3 sequence reads: CSVEGNTEAFF. As DNA, the CDR3 is TGCAGCGTTGAAGGGAACACTGAAGCTTTCTTT.

The chain uses TRBV27 and TRBJ2-1; D uncertain. Looked up from germline, CDR1 is MNHEY and CDR2 is SMNVEV (reference sequence). The CDR3 has 18 residues. V was cut by 2 bases and J by 5 bases, with 22 bases left in between. The CDR3 spells CASSLKPQVRPPHNEQFF. CDR3 coding DNA: TGTGCCAGCAGTTTAAAGCCTCAAGTGCGACCGCCCCACAATGAGCAGTTCTTC.

This chain links TRBV20-1 with TRBJ1-5; D perhaps matches TRBD1 (6 bases). V lost 6 bases, J lost 4 bases, and 13 bases lay in between. The CDR3 runs to 13 residues. From germline, CDR1 is DFQATT and CDR2 SNEGSKA (reference sequence). Written as DNA, the CDR3 is TGCAGTGCCGGGGACATTGGGAATCAGCCCCAGCATTTT. This sequence encodes CSAGDIGNQPQHF.

In this sample, this clonotype turned up many times. The chain recombines TRBV4-1 with TRBJ2-5; D call uncertain. Germline loops: CDR1 MGHRA, CDR2 YSYEKL. V dropped 2 bases and J dropped 5 bases, with 6 bases sitting between them. The CDR3 has 12 residues. The CDR3 DNA is TGCGCCAGCAGCCAACCTGGGGAGACCCAGTACTTC. Its translation is CASSQPGETQYF.

This clonotype has just a few counts. One end of the junction does not line up with germline, which may come from a read error. V and J are TRBV11-2 and TRBJ2-3, with D perhaps TRBD1 (6 bases). The CDR3 spans 14 residues. Germline lookup yields CDR1 SGHAT and CDR2 FQNNGV. DNA for the CDR3: TGTGCCAGCAGCTTAGATCTCAGGACAGATACGAAGTATTTT. Protein: CASSLDLRTDTKYF.

The table lists this clonotype with many counts. The rearrangement links TRBV3-1 to TRBJ2-7; the D is unclear. V shed 2 bases and J shed 4 bases, with 6 bases lying between them. Germline CDR1 is LGHDT and CDR2 is YNNKEL (reference sequence). The CDR3 has 12 amino acids. CDR3 sequence reads: CASSQKGYEQYF. The CDR3 coding sequence is TGTGCCAGCAGCCAAAAGGGTTACGAGCAGTACTTC.

The chain recombines TRBV7-9 with TRBJ2-5; a weak D match, TRBD1 (5 bases). Trimming pared 5 bases from V and 2 bases from J, leaving 15 bases between. CDR3 length: 15 amino acids. CDR1 SEHNR and CDR2 FQNEAQ come from the germline V gene (reference sequence). The CDR3 loop reads CASSPKGSGQETQYF. For the CDR3, the DNA is TGTGCCAGCAGCCCCAAGGGCTCAGGGCAAGAGACCCAGTACTTC. Supplemented by reference TRBV7-9 and TRBJ2-5, the full variable domain reads DTGVSQNPRHKITKRGQNVTFRCDPISEHNRLYWYRQTLGQGPEFLTYFQNEAQLEKSRLLSDRFSAERPKGSFSTLEIQRTEQGDSAMYLCASSPKGSGQETQYFGPGTRLLVL.

This clonotype was counted only a few times. V is TRBV29-1 and J is TRBJ1-5; D unclear. CDR3 length: 13 residues. The V and J ends lost 4 bases and 1 base respectively, with 8 bases between them. The germline gives CDR1 SQVTM, CDR2 ANQGSEA. CDR3: CSVGSTSNQPQHF. In DNA, the CDR3 is TGCAGCGTTGGTAGCACAAGCAATCAGCCCCAGCATTTT.

The chain combines TRBV5-6 with TRBJ1-2, with D tentatively TRBD1 (6 bases). The CDR3 totals 15 residues. Looked up from germline, CDR1 is SGHDT and CDR2 is YYEEEE. V lost 1 base to trimming and J lost 4 bases, with 14 bases between them. As DNA, the CDR3 is TGTGCCAGCAGCTTGTGGGGGGCGCGGCTCTATGGCTACACCTTC. It specifies CASSLWGARLYGYTF.

This clonotype was observed a handful of times. The chain recombines TRBV12-3 or TRBV12-4 with TRBJ2-3; 7 bases are shared with TRBD2. V lost 8 bases, J lost 0 bases, and 2 bases stayed unmatched. The CDR3 is made up of 13 amino acids. The CDR3 nucleotides are TGTGCCAGCCGCGGGAGTAGCACAGATACGCAGTATTTT. Translating it yields CASRGSSTDTQYF.

The chain joins TRBV28 to TRBJ2-7, with TRBD1 matching over 9 bases. V was clipped by 7 bases and J by 4 bases; unmatched bases: 8. The CDR3 spans 14 residues. Germline loops: CDR1 MDHEN, CDR2 SYDVKM. This CDR3 is CASTPGTGRYEQYF. CDR3 nucleotides: TGTGCCAGCACCCCCGGGACAGGGAGGTACGAGCAGTACTTC.

The chain links TRBV7-2 to TRBJ2-7; D might be TRBD1 (6 bases). V lost 1 base, J lost 6 bases, and 10 bases lay in between. CDR1 is SGHTA, CDR2 FQGNSA, per germline. The CDR3 length is 13 residues. CDR3 amino acids: CASSLDLRGEQYF. The CDR3 DNA reads TGTGCCAGCAGCTTAGACCTCAGGGGCGAGCAGTACTTC.

This clonotype showed up just a few times. This sequence joins TRBV7-9 and TRBJ1-1; D unclear. CDR1 and CDR2 (germline): SEHNR, FQNEAQ (reference sequence). The CDR3 contains 12 residues. The V end was cut by 8 bases, the J end by 2 bases, with 9 bases between. The CDR3 nucleotides are TGTGCCAGCTCAACGGTCAACACTGAAGCTTTCTTT. Encoded protein: CASSTVNTEAFF.

The chain uses TRBV11-2 and TRBJ2-7; D might be TRBD2 (6 bases). The CDR3 runs 14 residues. Germline V gene lookup returns CDR1 SGHAT and CDR2 FQNNGV. V was clipped by 4 bases and J by 2 bases, with 12 bases between them. DNA for the CDR3: TGTGCCAGCAGCTCACAAAGACTAGCCTACGAGCAGTACTTC. This sequence encodes CASSSQRLAYEQYF. Combining the CDR3 with reference TRBV11-2 and TRBJ2-7 gives the whole variable domain EAGVAQSPRYKIIEKRQSVAFWCNPISGHATLYWYQQILGQGPKLLIQFQNNGVVDDSQLPKDRFSAERLKGVDSTLKIQPAKLEDSAVYLCASSSQRLAYEQYFGPGTRLTVT.

This clonotype was observed at least ten times. This chain connects TRBV7-6 to TRBJ1-1, with D perhaps TRBD1 (5 bases). The V end was cut by 2 bases, the J end by 9 bases, with 13 bases between. Germline-derived CDR1 and CDR2 are SGHVS and FNYEAQ. This CDR3 has 13 residues. The CDR3 sequence is CASSLLQTEKAFF. The CDR3 bases are TGTGCCAGCAGCTTACTACAGACAGAAAAAGCTTTCTTT.

This clonotype was observed at least ten times. This chain uses TRBV12-3 or TRBV12-4 with TRBJ2-7, with TRBD1 matching 7 bases. The J segment lost 3 bases and the V segment lost 2 bases, leaving 4 bases of the junction unmatched. This CDR3 has 14 residues. The CDR3 DNA sequence: TGTGCCAGCAGTTTACGTACAGGGGACTACGAGCAGTACTTC. Translation gives CASSLRTGDYEQYF.

The CDR3 DNA reads TGTGCCAGCTCACCGAGGGGGGCGGACGGCTACACCTTC. Translated, it gives CASSPRGADGYTF. V gene TRBV18 combines with J gene TRBJ1-2, with D perhaps TRBD1 (6 bases). Germline lookup yields CDR1 KGHSH and CDR2 LQKENI. V was trimmed by 3 bases and J by 8 bases, leaving 13 bases between them. The CDR3 sequence is 13 residues long.

The rearrangement joins TRBV29-1 to TRBJ2-3, with a possible D match to TRBD2 (6 bases). The CDR3 extends over 14 amino acids. V was cut by 4 bases and J by 5 bases, with 16 bases left in between. CDR1 is SQVTM, CDR2 ANQGSEA, per germline. CDR3 nucleotide sequence: TGCAGCGTTGGAAGAGGGAGGACGGGAGATACGCAGTATTTT. Translated, it gives CSVGRGRTGDTQYF.

This clonotype was counted ten times or more. The V and J genes are TRBV3-1 and TRBJ2-1, with 10 bases lining up with TRBD2. CDR3 length: 15 residues. V lost 4 bases to trimming and J lost 8 bases; unmatched junction nucleotides: 8. Germline CDR1 and CDR2: LGHDT and YNNKEL (reference sequence). CDR3 sequence: CASSLWSSGSDEQFF. The CDR3 DNA reads TGTGCCAGCAGCCTTTGGTCTAGCGGGAGTGATGAGCAGTTCTTC.

This clonotype was counted only a few times. The V gene is TRBV12-3 or TRBV12-4, the J gene TRBJ2-1; a weak D match, TRBD2 (6 bases). This CDR3 contains 11 residues. Between the trimmed V and J ends, which lost 5 bases and 8 bases, there was a span of 7 bases. The CDR3 is CASSRRDEQFF. DNA of the CDR3: TGTGCCAGCAGTAGGAGGGATGAGCAGTTCTTC.